This passage covers 10 T cell receptor beta chains from one sample sequenced in a study of T cell changes during pregnancy in multiple sclerosis. The assay was immunoSEQ multiplex PCR, and TCRdb's table has in-frame clones only and misses some. Of around 60,000 clones listed, around 93% are singletons. This specimen consisted of CD4+ T cells from peripheral blood mononuclear cells, obtained before pregnancy. The receptors shown here come from a female donor with multiple sclerosis, enrolled in a pregnancy study.

The chain couples TRBV18 to TRBJ2-1, with TRBD2 identical over 8 bases. Per germline, CDR1 KGHSH and CDR2 LQKENI. V trimming: 3 bases; J trimming: 5 bases; junction bases outside the gene matches: 6. The length of the CDR3 is 15 residues. The CDR3 DNA reads as TGTGCCAGCTCACCTCTAGCGGGTCCAGACAATGAGCAGTTCTTC. Protein sequence: CASSPLAGPDNEQFF.

This chain uses TRBV30 with TRBJ2-3; no clear D gene. Germline V gene sequence: CDR1 GTSNPN, CDR2 SVGIG (reference sequence). V gave up 0 bases and J gave up 2 bases, with 6 bases separating them. This CDR3 is built from 13 residues. CDR3 sequence: CAWSVLNTDTQYF. DNA of the CDR3: TGTGCCTGGAGTGTTCTAAACACAGATACGCAGTATTTT.

CDR3 in amino acids: CASSTPGQSYEQYF. CDR3 bases: TGTGCCAGCAGCACGCCGGGACAGTCCTACGAGCAGTACTTC. The chain links TRBV11-1 to TRBJ2-7; 7 positions match TRBD1. The CDR3 is made up of 14 amino acids. The V segment lost 5 bases and the J segment 1 base; nucleotides outside the gene matches: 5. Looked up from germline, CDR1 is SGHAT and CDR2 is FQDESV (reference sequence). Supplemented by reference TRBV11-1 and TRBJ2-7, the full variable domain reads EAEVAQSPRYKITEKSQAVAFWCDPISGHATLYWYRQILGQGPELLVQFQDESVVDDSQLPKDRFSAERLKGVDSTLKIQPAELGDSAMYLCASSTPGQSYEQYFGPGTRLTVT.

The chain carries TRBV19 and TRBJ1-2, with TRBD1 matching 7 bases. The CDR3 runs 14 residues. With 4 bases clipped from V and 8 bases from J, the junction kept 10 bases outside the gene matches. Germline CDR1 is LNHDA and CDR2 is SQIVND (reference sequence). CDR3 in DNA: TGTGCCAGTAGTAGAGGGGCGACAGGGAACGGCTACACCTTC. This sequence encodes CASSRGATGNGYTF.

This clone came up once. V usage is TRBV4-3 and J usage is TRBJ2-1; TRBD2 might be the D (5 bases). The germline V gene encodes CDR1 LGHNA and CDR2 YSLEER. The CDR3 has 16 amino acids. V shed 1 base and J shed 7 bases, with 17 bases lying between them. CDR3 nucleotide sequence: TGCGCCAGCAGCCAAGGGCAGGTGACTACGAGGAATGAGCAGTTCTTC. Protein sequence: CASSQGQVTTRNEQFF.

This chain links TRBV7-2 with TRBJ2-1, with TRBD1 matching over 7 bases. The length of the CDR3 is 18 residues. The V gene end was trimmed by 1 base and the J gene end by 0 bases; junction bases not matched to a gene: 9. Germline values: CDR1 SGHTA, CDR2 FQGNSA. CDR3 residues: CASSLVPTGPSSYNEQFF. CDR3 nucleotide sequence: TGTGCCAGCAGCTTAGTTCCGACAGGGCCCAGCTCCTACAATGAGCAGTTCTTC.

The chain couples TRBV5-1 to TRBJ2-7, with D maybe TRBD1 (6 bases). The CDR3 has 13 residues. Germline V gives CDR1 SGHRS, CDR2 YFSETQ. V dropped 4 bases and J dropped 3 bases, with 11 bases sitting between them. CDR3 bases: TGCGCCAGCAGCAGCGGACAGCACTACGAGCAGTACTTC. It encodes CASSSGQHYEQYF. The full variable domain, rest sourced from reference TRBV5-1 and TRBJ2-7, is KAGVTQTPRYLIKTRGQQVTLSCSPISGHRSVSWYQQTPGQGLQFLFEYFSETQRNKGNFPGRFSGRQFSNSRSEMNVSTLELGDSALYLCASSSGQHYEQYFGPGTRLTVT.

The chain combines TRBV7-9 with TRBJ1-2, with D tentatively TRBD1 (6 bases). V was cut by 11 bases and J by 4 bases, with 17 bases left in between. From germline, CDR1 is SEHNR and CDR2 FQNEAQ (reference sequence). This CDR3 spans 13 amino acids. The CDR3 protein is CASQGGGPYGYTF. The DNA for the CDR3 is TGTGCCTCTCAAGGGGGGGGCCCCTATGGCTACACCTTC.

This chain joins TRBV6-5 and TRBJ1-5, with TRBD1 matching 8 bases. The J segment lost 6 bases and the V segment lost 6 bases, leaving 10 bases of the junction unmatched. Looked up from germline, CDR1 is MNHEY and CDR2 is SVGAGI. The CDR3 totals 15 residues. The CDR3 DNA is TGTGCCAGCAGACCGGACAGGGAGAAGGGTCAGCCCCAGCATTTT. It codes for CASRPDREKGQPQHF.

The chain links TRBV29-1 to TRBJ2-1; tentatively, D is TRBD1 (5 bases). This CDR3 spans 15 amino acids. Trimming took off 3 bases at V and 0 bases at J, with 12 bases between the two ends. The germline V gene has CDR1 SQVTM and CDR2 ANQGSEA. The CDR3 coding sequence is TGCAGCGTTGATGGCAGGGCGAGCTCCTACAATGAGCAGTTCTTC. It is translated as CSVDGRASSYNEQFF.